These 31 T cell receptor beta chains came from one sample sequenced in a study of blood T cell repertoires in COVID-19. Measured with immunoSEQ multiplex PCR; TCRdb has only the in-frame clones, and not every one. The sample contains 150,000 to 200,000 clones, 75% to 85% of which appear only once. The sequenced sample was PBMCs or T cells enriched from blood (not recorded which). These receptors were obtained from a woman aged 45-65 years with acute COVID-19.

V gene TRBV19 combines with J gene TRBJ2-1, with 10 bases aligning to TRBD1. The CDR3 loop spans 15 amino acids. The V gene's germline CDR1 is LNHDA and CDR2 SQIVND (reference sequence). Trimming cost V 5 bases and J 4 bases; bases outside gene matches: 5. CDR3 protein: CASSVGQGGYNEQFF. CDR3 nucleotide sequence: TGTGCCAGTAGTGTCGGACAGGGGGGTTACAATGAGCAGTTCTTC.

CDR3 region: CASSPRTSGVQETQYF. The CDR3 DNA sequence: TGTGCCAGCAGTCCCAGGACTAGCGGGGTTCAAGAGACCCAGTACTTC. The genes are TRBV27 and TRBJ2-5, with TRBD2 identical over 12 bases. Germline V lookup: CDR1 MNHEY, CDR2 SMNVEV (reference sequence). Trimming at V came to 5 bases and at J to 2 bases, leaving 6 bases not matched to a gene. CDR3 length: 16 amino acids.

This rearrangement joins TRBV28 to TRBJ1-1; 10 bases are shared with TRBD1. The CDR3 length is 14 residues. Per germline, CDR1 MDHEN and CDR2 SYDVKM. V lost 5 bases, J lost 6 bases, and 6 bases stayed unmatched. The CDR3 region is CASSGRQGAPEAFF. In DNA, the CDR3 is TGTGCCAGCAGTGGGAGACAGGGGGCGCCTGAAGCTTTCTTT. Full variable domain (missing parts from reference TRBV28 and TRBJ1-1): DVKVTQSSRYLVKRTGEKVFLECVQDMDHENMFWYRQDPGLGLRLIYFSYDVKMKEKGDIPEGYSVSREKKERFSLILESASTNQTSMYLCASSGRQGAPEAFFGQGTRLTVV.

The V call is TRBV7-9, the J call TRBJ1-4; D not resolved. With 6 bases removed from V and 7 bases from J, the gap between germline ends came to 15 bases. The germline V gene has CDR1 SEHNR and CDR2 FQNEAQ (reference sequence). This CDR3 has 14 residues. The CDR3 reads CASSLAGGVEKLFF. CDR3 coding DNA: TGTGCCAGCAGTCTCGCGGGCGGGGTTGAAAAACTGTTTTTT. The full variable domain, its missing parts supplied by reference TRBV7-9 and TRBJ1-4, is DTGVSQNPRHKITKRGQNVTFRCDPISEHNRLYWYRQTLGQGPEFLTYFQNEAQLEKSRLLSDRFSAERPKGSFSTLEIQRTEQGDSAMYLCASSLAGGVEKLFFGSGTQLSVL.

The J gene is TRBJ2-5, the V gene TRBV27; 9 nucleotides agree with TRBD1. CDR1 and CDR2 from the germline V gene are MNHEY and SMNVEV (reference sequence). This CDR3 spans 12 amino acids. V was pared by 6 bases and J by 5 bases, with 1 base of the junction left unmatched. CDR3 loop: CASRGTGETQYF. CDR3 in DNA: TGTGCCAGCAGGGGGACAGGGGAGACCCAGTACTTC.

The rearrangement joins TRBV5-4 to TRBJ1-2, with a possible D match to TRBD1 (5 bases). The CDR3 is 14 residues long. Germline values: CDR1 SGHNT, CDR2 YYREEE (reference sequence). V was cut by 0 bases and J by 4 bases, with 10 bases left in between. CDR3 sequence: CASSLDRGSYGYTF. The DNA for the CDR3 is TGTGCCAGCAGCTTGGACCGGGGGAGCTATGGCTACACCTTC.

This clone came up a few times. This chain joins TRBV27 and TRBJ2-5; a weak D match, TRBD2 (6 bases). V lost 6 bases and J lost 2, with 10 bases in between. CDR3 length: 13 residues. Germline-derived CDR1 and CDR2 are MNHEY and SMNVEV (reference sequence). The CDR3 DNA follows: TGTGCCAGCAGACCGGGACTGCAAGAGACCCAGTACTTC. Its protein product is CASRPGLQETQYF.

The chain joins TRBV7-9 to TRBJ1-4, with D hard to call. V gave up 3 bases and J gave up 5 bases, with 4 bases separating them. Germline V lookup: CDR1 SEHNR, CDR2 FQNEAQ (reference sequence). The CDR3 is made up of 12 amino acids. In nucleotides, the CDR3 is TGTGCCAGCAGCTTGCAGAATGAAAAACTGTTTTTT. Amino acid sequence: CASSLQNEKLFF.

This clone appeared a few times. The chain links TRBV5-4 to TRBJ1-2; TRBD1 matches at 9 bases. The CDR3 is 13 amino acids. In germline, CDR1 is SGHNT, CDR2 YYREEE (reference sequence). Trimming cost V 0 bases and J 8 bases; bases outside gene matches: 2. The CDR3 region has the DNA TGTGCCAGCAGCTTGGACAGGGGGCTAGGCTACACCTTC. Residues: CASSLDRGLGYTF. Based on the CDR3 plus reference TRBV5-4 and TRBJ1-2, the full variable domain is ETGVTQSPTHLIKTRGQQVTLRCSSQSGHNTVSWYQQALGQGPQFIFQYYREEENGRGNFPPRFSGLQFPNYSSELNVNALELDDSALYLCASSLDRGLGYTFGSGTRLTVV.

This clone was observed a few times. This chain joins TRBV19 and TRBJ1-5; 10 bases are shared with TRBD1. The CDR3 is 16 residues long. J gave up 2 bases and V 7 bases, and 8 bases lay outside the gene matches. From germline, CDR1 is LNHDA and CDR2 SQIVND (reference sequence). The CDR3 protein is CASTGGTGEGNQPQHF. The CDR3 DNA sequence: TGTGCCAGTACCGGAGGGACAGGGGAGGGCAATCAGCCCCAGCATTTT.

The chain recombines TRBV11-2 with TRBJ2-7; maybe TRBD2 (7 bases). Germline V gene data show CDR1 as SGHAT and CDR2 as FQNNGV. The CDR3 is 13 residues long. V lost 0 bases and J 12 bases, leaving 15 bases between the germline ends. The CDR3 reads CASSLEGGAAMYV. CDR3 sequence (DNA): TGTGCCAGCAGCTTAGAAGGGGGGGCCGCGATGTACGTC.

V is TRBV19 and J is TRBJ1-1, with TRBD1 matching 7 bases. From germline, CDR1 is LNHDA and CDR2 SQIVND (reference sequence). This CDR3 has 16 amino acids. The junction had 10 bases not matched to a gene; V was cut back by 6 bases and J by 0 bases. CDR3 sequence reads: CASRSDRVRMNTEAFF. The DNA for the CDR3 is TGTGCCAGTAGGTCCGACAGGGTCAGGATGAACACTGAAGCTTTCTTT.

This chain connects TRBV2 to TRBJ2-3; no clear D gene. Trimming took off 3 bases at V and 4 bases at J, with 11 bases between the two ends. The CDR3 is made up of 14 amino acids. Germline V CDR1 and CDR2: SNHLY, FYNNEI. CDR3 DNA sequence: TGTGCCAGCAGTGAGTACGTACGGTCAGATACGCAGTATTTT. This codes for CASSEYVRSDTQYF.

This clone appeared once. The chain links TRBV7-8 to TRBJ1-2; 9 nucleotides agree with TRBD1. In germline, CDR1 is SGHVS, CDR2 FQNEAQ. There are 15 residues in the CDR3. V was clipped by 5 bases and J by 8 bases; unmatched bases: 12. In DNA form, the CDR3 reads TGTGCCAGCAGCGCAGCCGGGACAGGGACTATAGGCTACACCTTC. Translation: CASSAAGTGTIGYTF.

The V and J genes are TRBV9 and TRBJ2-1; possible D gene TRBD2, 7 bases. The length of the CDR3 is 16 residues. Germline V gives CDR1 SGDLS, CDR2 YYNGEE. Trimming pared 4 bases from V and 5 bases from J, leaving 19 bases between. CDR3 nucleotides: TGTGCCAGCAGCCCTGGGGGGGGCGGGGGCCACAATGAGCAGTTCTTC. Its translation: CASSPGGGGGHNEQFF.

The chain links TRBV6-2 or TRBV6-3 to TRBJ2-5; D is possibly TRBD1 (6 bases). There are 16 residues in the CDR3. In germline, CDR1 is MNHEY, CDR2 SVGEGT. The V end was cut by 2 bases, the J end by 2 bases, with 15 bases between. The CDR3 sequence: CASSYDPTGSQETQYF. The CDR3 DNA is TGTGCCAGCAGTTACGACCCCACAGGGTCACAAGAGACCCAGTACTTC.

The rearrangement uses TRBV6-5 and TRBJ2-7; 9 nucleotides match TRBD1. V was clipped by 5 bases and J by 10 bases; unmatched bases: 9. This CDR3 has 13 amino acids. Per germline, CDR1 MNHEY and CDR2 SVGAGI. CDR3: CASSRTGEGSQYV. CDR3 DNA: TGTGCCAGCAGTAGGACAGGGGAGGGATCCCAGTACGTC.

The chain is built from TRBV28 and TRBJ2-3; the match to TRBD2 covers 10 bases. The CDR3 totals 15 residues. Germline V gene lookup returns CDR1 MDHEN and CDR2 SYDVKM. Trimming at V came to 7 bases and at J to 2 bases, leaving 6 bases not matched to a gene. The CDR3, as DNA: TGTGCCAGCACTAGAGCGGGGGGGCTCACAGATACGCAGTATTTT. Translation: CASTRAGGLTDTQYF.

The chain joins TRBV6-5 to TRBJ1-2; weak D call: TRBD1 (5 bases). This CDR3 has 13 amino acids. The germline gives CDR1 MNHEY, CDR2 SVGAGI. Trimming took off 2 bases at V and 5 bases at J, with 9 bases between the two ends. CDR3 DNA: TGTGCCAGCAGTTACCAGGGTTTATATGGCTACACCTTC. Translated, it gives CASSYQGLYGYTF.

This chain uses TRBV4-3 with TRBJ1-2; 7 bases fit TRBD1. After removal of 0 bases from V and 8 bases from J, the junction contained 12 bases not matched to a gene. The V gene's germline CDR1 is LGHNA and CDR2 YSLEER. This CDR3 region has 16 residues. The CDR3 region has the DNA TGCGCCAGCAGCCAAGATTTCGGACAGGTACAAGGGGGCTACACCTTC. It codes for CASSQDFGQVQGGYTF.

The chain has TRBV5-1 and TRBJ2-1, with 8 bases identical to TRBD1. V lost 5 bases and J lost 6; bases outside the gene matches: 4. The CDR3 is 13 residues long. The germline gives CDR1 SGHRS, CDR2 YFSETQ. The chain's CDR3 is CASRATGGNEQFF. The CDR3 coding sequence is TGCGCCAGCAGAGCTACAGGGGGCAATGAGCAGTTCTTC. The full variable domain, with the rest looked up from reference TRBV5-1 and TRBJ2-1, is KAGVTQTPRYLIKTRGQQVTLSCSPISGHRSVSWYQQTPGQGLQFLFEYFSETQRNKGNFPGRFSGRQFSNSRSEMNVSTLELGDSALYLCASRATGGNEQFFGPGTRLTVL.

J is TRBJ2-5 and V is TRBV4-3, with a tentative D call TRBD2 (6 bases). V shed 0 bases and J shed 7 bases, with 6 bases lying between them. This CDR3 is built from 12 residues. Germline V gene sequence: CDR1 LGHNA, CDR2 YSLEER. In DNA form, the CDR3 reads TGCGCCAGCAGCCAAGAGGGGGGGACCCAGTACTTC. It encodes CASSQEGGTQYF.

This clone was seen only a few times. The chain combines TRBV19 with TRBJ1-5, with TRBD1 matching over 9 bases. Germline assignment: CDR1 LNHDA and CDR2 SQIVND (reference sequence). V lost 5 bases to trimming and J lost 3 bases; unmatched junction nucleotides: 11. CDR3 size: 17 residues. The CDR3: CASSPGAGQGINQPQHF. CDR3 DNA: TGTGCCAGTAGTCCAGGTGCGGGACAGGGAATCAATCAGCCCCAGCATTTT.

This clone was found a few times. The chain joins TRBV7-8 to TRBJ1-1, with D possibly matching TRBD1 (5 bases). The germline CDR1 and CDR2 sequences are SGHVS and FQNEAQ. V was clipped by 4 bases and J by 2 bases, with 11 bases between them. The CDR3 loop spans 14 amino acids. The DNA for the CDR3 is TGTGCCAGCAGCTGGCTTACAGGTAACACTGAAGCTTTCTTT. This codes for CASSWLTGNTEAFF.

The CDR3 protein is CASSPPPGQGDRPQHF. The CDR3 region has the DNA TGTGCCAGCAGCCCACCCCCCGGACAGGGCGACCGGCCCCAGCATTTT. V gene TRBV7-8 combines with J gene TRBJ1-5; 8 nucleotides agree with TRBD1. The CDR3 has 16 amino acids. Germline CDR1 is SGHVS and CDR2 is FQNEAQ. The V gene end was trimmed by 5 bases and the J gene end by 9 bases; junction bases not matched to a gene: 15.

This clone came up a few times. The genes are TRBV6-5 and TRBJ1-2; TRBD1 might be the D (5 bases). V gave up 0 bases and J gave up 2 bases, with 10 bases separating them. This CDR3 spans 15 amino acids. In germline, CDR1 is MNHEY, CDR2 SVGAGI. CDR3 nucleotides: TGTGCCAGCAGTTACTCTGGGGGGATGAACTATGGCTACACCTTC. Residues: CASSYSGGMNYGYTF.

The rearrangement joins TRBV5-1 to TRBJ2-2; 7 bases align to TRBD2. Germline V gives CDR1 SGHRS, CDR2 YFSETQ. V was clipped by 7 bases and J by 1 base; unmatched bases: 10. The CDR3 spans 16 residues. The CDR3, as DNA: TGCGCCAGCGCCCGGATGGGGGGGGAGAACACCGGGGAGCTGTTTTTT. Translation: CASARMGGENTGELFF.

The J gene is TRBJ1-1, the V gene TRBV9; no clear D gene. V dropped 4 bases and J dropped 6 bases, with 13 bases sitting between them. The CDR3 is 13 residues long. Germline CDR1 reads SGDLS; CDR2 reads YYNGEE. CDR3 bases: TGTGCCAGCAGCTTCGCAGGAGGATCTGAAGCTTTCTTT. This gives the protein CASSFAGGSEAFF.

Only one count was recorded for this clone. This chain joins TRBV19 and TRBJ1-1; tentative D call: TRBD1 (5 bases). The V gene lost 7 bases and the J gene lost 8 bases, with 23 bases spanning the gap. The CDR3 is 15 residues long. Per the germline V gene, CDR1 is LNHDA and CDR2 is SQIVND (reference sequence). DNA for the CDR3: TGTGCCAGTAACCTGGGCGGGTCGGGGGAACGGGAAGCTTTCTTT. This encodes CASNLGGSGEREAFF.

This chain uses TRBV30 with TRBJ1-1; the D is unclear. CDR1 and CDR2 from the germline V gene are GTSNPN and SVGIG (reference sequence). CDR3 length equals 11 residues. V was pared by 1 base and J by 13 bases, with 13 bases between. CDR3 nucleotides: TGTGCCTGGAGTGGGAAGAGGTGCGATTTCTTT. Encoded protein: CAWSGKRCDFF.

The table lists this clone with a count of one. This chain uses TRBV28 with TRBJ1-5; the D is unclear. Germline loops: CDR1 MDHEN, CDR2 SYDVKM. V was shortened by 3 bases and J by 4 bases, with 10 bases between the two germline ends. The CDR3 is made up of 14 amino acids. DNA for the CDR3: TGTGCCAGCAGTTTGGCCAGACAAAATCAGCCCCAGCATTTT. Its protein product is CASSLARQNQPQHF.